Included here is one T cell receptor beta chain sequence, with context. Only in-frame clones appear in the TCRdb table, and some are missing; sequencing was by immunoSEQ multiplex PCR. In the table there are 510,000 or so clones, around 88% of which are singletons. Treatment denoted: around 19 received Ad26.COV2.S at low or high dose, single or two shots; roughly five received placebo; per-sample allocation not given. The investigators took samples on day 63 after the first vaccine or placebo injection. Adults aged 18-55 years in Boston included the donor. This entry comes from a study of Ad26.COV2.S vaccination and SARS-CoV-2 variants. Study-level information: As a participant in COV1001, the donor was in the Ad26.COV2.S trial arm.

Germline V gives CDR1 KGHSH, CDR2 LQKENI. V shed 3 bases and J shed 4 bases, with 12 bases lying between them. The length of the CDR3 is 14 residues. The rearrangement uses TRBV18 and TRBJ1-1; possible D gene TRBD1, 5 bases. The receptor comes from a person between 18 and 65 years old who received the Ad26.COV2.S COVID-19 vaccine or a placebo. The source was peripheral blood, collected in a trial of Ad26.COV2.S vaccine versus placebo. This CDR3 reads CASSPPGGGTEAFF. CDR3 coding DNA: TGTGCCAGCTCACCCCCGGGGGGTGGCACTGAAGCTTTCTTT.